The 5 T cell receptor beta chains below come from one sample, sequenced in a study of cytomegalovirus exposure and HLA in healthy donors (dated by TCRdb to the late 2010s). Library preparation employed the immunoSEQ multiplex PCR assay. For the multiplex PCR, a mixture combining 60 forward primers for TCR Vbeta segments and 13 reverse primers for TCR Jbeta segments was used. TCRdb took this table from immuneACCESS and kept in-frame rearrangements with V and J called. Such tables lack part of the clones; where checked against another copy, unresolved V genes explain under half of the gap, and the rest is unexplained. In this sample's table one finds some 150,000 clones. The ten largest account for about 0.8% of the sample. The source material was PBMCs. The receptors were sampled from a woman aged 18-30 years in good health and CMV-seropositive.

The chain employs TRBV18 and TRBJ2-7, with D perhaps matching TRBD2 (6 bases). The CDR3 is 15 amino acids. The V gene's germline CDR1 is KGHSH and CDR2 LQKENI. V was shortened by 8 bases and J by 6 bases, with 23 bases between the two germline ends. CDR3 nucleotides: TGTGCCAGCGCAAACCCCGGGACGGGAGTTCTCGAGCAGTACTTC. Its translation: CASANPGTGVLEQYF. Filled out from reference TRBV18 and TRBJ2-7, the complete variable domain reads NAGVMQNPRHLVRRRGQEARLRCSPMKGHSHVYWYRQLPEEGLKFMVYLQKENIIDESGMPKERFSAEFPKEGPSILRIQQVVRGDSAAYFCASANPGTGVLEQYFGPGTRLTVT.

The chain links TRBV7-2 to TRBJ1-1, with D maybe TRBD1 (5 bases). Germline V gene sequence: CDR1 SGHTA, CDR2 FQGNSA. CDR3 size: 14 residues. Trimming shortened V by 5 bases and J by 1 base, and 11 bases separated the two germline ends. The CDR3 protein is CASSPQTANTEAFF. CDR3 sequence (DNA): TGTGCCAGCAGCCCACAGACAGCGAACACTGAAGCTTTCTTT.

This rearrangement joins TRBV5-4 to TRBJ2-5, with a weak D call TRBD2 (6 bases). CDR1 and CDR2 (germline): SGHNT, YYREEE (reference sequence). The CDR3 sequence is 14 residues long. V lost 3 bases to trimming and J lost 8 bases, with 17 bases between them. CDR3 residues: CASSSQAGLATQYF. The CDR3 DNA follows: TGTGCCAGCAGCTCTCAAGCGGGCCTAGCAACCCAGTACTTC.

The rearrangement joins TRBV7-9 to TRBJ2-3; D is perhaps TRBD1 (6 bases). This CDR3 contains 16 residues. Trimming pared 5 bases from V and 4 bases from J, leaving 19 bases between. The germline gives CDR1 SEHNR, CDR2 FQNEAQ (reference sequence). The CDR3 coding sequence is TGTGCCAGCAGCGTATACAGGGCGGGTTCGGCAGATACGCAGTATTTT. It codes for CASSVYRAGSADTQYF.

As concerns this clone: The same CDR3 also results from other DNA sequences found in this sample. The gene calls are TRBV5-1 and TRBJ1-1; no clear D. Germline lookup yields CDR1 SGHRS and CDR2 YFSETQ. This CDR3 has 14 residues. The V end lost 0 bases, the J end lost 4 bases, and 10 bases lay between the germline ends. The CDR3 bases are TGCGCCAGCAGCTTGGGACAAGCGGCCACTGAAGCTTTCTTT. It translates to CASSLGQAATEAFF.